This T cell receptor beta chain was obtained from a study of T cell responses to AZD1222 COVID-19 vaccine. Note on this clone: What it recognizes is unknown.

TCRdb keeps only in-frame clones here, not all; method: immunoSEQ multiplex PCR. The table has tens of thousands of clones, 88% seen once. Study outcomes and limitations: Reportedly, close to half of spike-specific TCRs are directed against unmutated variant regions.

The clonotype comes from an adult who received the AZD1222 COVID-19 vaccine. The sample consisted of peripheral blood, taken 28 days after the second AZD1222 dose.

The CDR3 here is CASSLAWGAGLHEQFF. CDR3 in DNA: TGTGCCAGCAGCTTAGCGTGGGGAGCGGGATTGCATGAGCAGTTCTTC. This chain connects TRBV7-2 to TRBJ2-1; TRBD2 agrees at 7 bases. V lost 0 bases, J lost 8 bases, and 10 bases stayed unmatched. CDR3 length equals 16 residues. Germline V lookup: CDR1 SGHTA, CDR2 FQGNSA.